The present TCR beta chain was sequenced within a study of cytomegalovirus exposure and HLA in healthy donors. Unrecorded immune exposure was likely among donors, who were nominally healthy when sampled. Overall study findings and caveats: In an earlier analysis, productive rearrangement rates for most beta V segments clustered near 87% or 30%. As was reported, the HLA-A and HLA-B alleles of most subjects were accurately predicted from TCR beta sequences. According to a later analysis, donors in an Asian-associated ancestry cluster reportedly had fewer N-insertions than the approximately 720-donor mean.

Both 60 Vbeta primers and 13 Jbeta primers went into the PCR. Only in-frame clones appear in the TCRdb table, and some are missing; sequencing was by immunoSEQ multiplex PCR. The repertoire includes about 140,000 clones, roughly 10% of them detected once, and less than 2% sits in the top ten. A word on this clone: Its antigen is undetermined.

The clonotype comes from a man between 50 and 59 years old in good health and CMV-seronegative. The specimen was PBMCs.

The CDR3 loop is CASSSRDSASTDTQYF. Here the CDR3 DNA reads TGTGCCAGCAGCTCCAGGGACAGTGCTAGCACAGATACGCAGTATTTT. This chain connects TRBV7-9 to TRBJ2-3, with 7 bases fitting TRBD1. Per germline, CDR1 SEHNR and CDR2 FQNEAQ (reference sequence). This CDR3 has 16 residues. The V and J ends lost 4 bases and 0 bases, in that order; junction bases with no gene match: 7. Filled out from reference TRBV7-9 and TRBJ2-3, the complete variable domain reads DTGVSQNPRHKITKRGQNVTFRCDPISEHNRLYWYRQTLGQGPEFLTYFQNEAQLEKSRLLSDRFSAERPKGSFSTLEIQRTEQGDSAMYLCASSSRDSASTDTQYFGPGTRLTVL.